This TCR beta chain was retrieved from a study of cytomegalovirus exposure and HLA in healthy donors. Both 60 Vbeta primers and 13 Jbeta primers went into the PCR. Only in-frame clones appear in the TCRdb table, and some are missing; sequencing was by immunoSEQ multiplex PCR. The sample lists over 100,000 clones, over 65% seen once, with less than 3.5% in the top ten. CDR1 is SGHAT and CDR2 is FQNNGV in the germline V gene. CDR3 length: 18 residues. Trimming took 1 base from V and 3 from J; bases not matched to a gene: 13. The chain carries TRBV11-2 and TRBJ1-2; 8 bases align to TRBD1. This clonotype was obtained from a female donor in good health and CMV-seronegative. Sample: PBMCs. In nucleotides, the CDR3 is TGTGCCAGCAGCTTAGGCCTCACCGCAGGGGGCGCGTACTATGGCTACACCTTC. This sequence encodes CASSLGLTAGGAYYGYTF.